Listed below are T cell receptor beta chains from one sample, sequenced in a study of blood T cell repertoires in COVID-19. Repertoires were generated with immunoSEQ multiplex PCR, while TCRdb's copy carries only in-frame clones and drops some. The sample has fewer than 200,000 clones, approximately 87% seen once. Sequenced material: PBMCs or T cells enriched from blood (not recorded which). These receptors came from a woman aged 45-60 years who had recovered from COVID-19. Each CDR3 is given with its conserved first and last residue. The D gene is left open where the match is weak. Clone size is not always given. Where it is, it says once, few, many or a class for expanded clones.

>NA|TRBD1|TRBV30|TRBJ1-2
TGTGCCTGGAGACGGACAGGGGGTCGGTATGGCTACACCTTC
CAWRRTGGRYGYTF
>NA|TRBD2|TRBV7-2|TRBJ2-5
TGTGCCAGCAGCCCAGGACTAGCGGGGCTCCAAGAGACCCAGTACTTC
CASSPGLAGLQETQYF
>NA|NA|TRBV27|TRBJ1-1
TGTGCCAGCAGTTTATTTATGTTAACAGGGCAATTTCCTGAAGCTTTCTTT
CASSLFMLTGQFPEAFF
>NA|NA|TRBV6-5|TRBJ2-5
TGTGCCAGCAGAATAGGGGGGACCCAGTACTTC
CASRIGGTQYF
>few|TRBD1|TRBV5-1|TRBJ2-3
TGCGCCAGCAGCTACGGTGGGCAGGGGGATAAGTATTTT
CASSYGGQGDKYF
>NA|NA|TRBV5-1|TRBJ1-2
TGCGCCAGCAGCACAGGACAGCTTAACTATGGCTACACCTTC
CASSTGQLNYGYTF
>NA|TRBD1|TRBV28|TRBJ2-1
TGTGCCAGCAGGGGACAGGGGACTAACAATGAGCAGTTCTTC
CASRGQGTNNEQFF
>NA|NA|TRBV3-1/TRBV3-2|TRBJ1-2
TGTGCCAGCAGCCTAGCGGGGGCGGCCAACTATGGCTACACCTTC
CASSLAGAANYGYTF
>NA|TRBD1|TRBV5-1|TRBJ1-1
TGCGCCAGCAGCTTGGGCCCCAGACAGGGCCCCCGCAACACTGAAGCTTTCTTT
CASSLGPRQGPRNTEAFF
>NA|TRBD1|TRBV10-2|TRBJ1-5
TGCGCCAGCGTGGGGGACAGCCATCAGCCCCAGCATTTT
CASVGDSHQPQHF
>once|NA|TRBV27|TRBJ2-1
TGTGCCAGCAGTTTATCTATGGAGTCCTACAATGAGCAGTTCTTC
CASSLSMESYNEQFF
>NA|TRBD2|TRBV2|TRBJ2-1
TGTGCCAGCAGTGAAGGCGGGGGTTGGGGTGAGCAGTTCTTC
CASSEGGGWGEQFF
>few|TRBD2|TRBV6-5|TRBJ2-1
TGTGCCAGCAGTTACGGGGGACTAGCCACAAATGAGCAGTTCTTC
CASSYGGLATNEQFF
>few|TRBD1|TRBV5-1|TRBJ2-3
TGCGCCAGCAGGGGACAGTCTAGCACAGATACGCAGTATTTT
CASRGQSSTDTQYF
>once|NA|TRBV4-2|TRBJ1-4
TGTGCCAGCAGCCAACTCGAGGGCGCGCTTACAAGTGAAAAACTGTTTTTT
CASSQLEGALTSEKLFF
>NA|NA|TRBV7-9|TRBJ1-1
TGTGCCAGCAGCTTAGATCTATCTGGCACTGAAGCTTTCTTT
CASSLDLSGTEAFF
>NA|TRBD2|TRBV15|TRBJ2-1
TGTGCCACCCAAGTCACTAGCGGTTATTCCAATGAGCAGTTCTTC
CATQVTSGYSNEQFF
>NA|NA|TRBV30|TRBJ1-2
TGTGCCTGGACCAAGGAGGGCGGGGGGTATGGCTACACCTTC
CAWTKEGGGYGYTF
>NA|NA|TRBV7-9|TRBJ2-5
TGTGCCAGCAGGCCCCGGGGGACCCTGCAAGAGACCCAGTACTTC
CASRPRGTLQETQYF
>NA|TRBD2|TRBV6-5|TRBJ2-1
TGTGCCAGCAGTTACTCGACTAGCCGGGGTGAGAATGAGCAGTTCTTC
CASSYSTSRGENEQFF
>NA|NA|TRBV10-3|TRBJ1-1
TGTGCCATCAGGGGAGACAGGACGAACACTGAAGCTTTCTTT
CAIRGDRTNTEAFF
>NA|NA|TRBV5-1|TRBJ1-6
TGCGCCAGCAGCGCGGAGCGTAATTCACCCCTCCACTTT
CASSAERNSPLHF
>NA|NA|TRBV7-9|TRBJ1-1
TGTGCCAGCAGCTACATGAACACTGAAGCTTTCTTT
CASSYMNTEAFF
>NA|NA|TRBV15|TRBJ1-2
TGTGCCACCAGCGCGGGTGTGGGCTTTAGCGGCTACACCTTC
CATSAGVGFSGYTF
>few|TRBD2|TRBV7-9|TRBJ2-3
TGTGCCAGCAGCCCTCGGACTAGCGGGAGCACAGATACGCAGTATTTT
CASSPRTSGSTDTQYF
>NA|NA|TRBV19|TRBJ1-3
TGTGCCAGTAGTATCGGGGGCTCTGGAAACACCATATATTTT
CASSIGGSGNTIYF
>NA|NA|TRBV29-1|TRBJ1-1
TGCAGCGCCGGGACTGAGAACACTGAAGCTTTCTTT
CSAGTENTEAFF
>NA|NA|TRBV7-6|TRBJ2-3
TGTGCCAGCAGCTTAGCGCTGTTTCTCGGCGGCAAAAGCACAGATACGCAGTATTTT
CASSLALFLGGKSTDTQYF
>NA|TRBD1|TRBV19|TRBJ1-5
TGTGCCAGTAGTCAACAGGGGAATCAGCCCCAGCATTTT
CASSQQGNQPQHF
>few|TRBD1|TRBV2|TRBJ2-1
TGTGCCAGCCGGGGACAGGGAATTTATGAGCAGTTCTTC
CASRGQGIYEQFF
>NA|NA|TRBV19|TRBJ2-2
TGTGCCACCGGCGACCGGTGGGGTAGGGGCACCGGGGAGCTGTTTTTT
CATGDRWGRGTGELFF
>NA|NA|TRBV5-8|TRBJ1-5
TGTGCCAGCAGTCGGGGGACCCGCAATCAGCCCCAGCATTTT
CASSRGTRNQPQHF
>NA|TRBD1|TRBV9|TRBJ2-3
TGTGCCAGCAGCGTTACCTCGAGACAGGGAGGCACAGATACGCAGTATTTT
CASSVTSRQGGTDTQYF
>NA|TRBD1|TRBV7-9|TRBJ1-1
TGTGCCAGCAGCCAGGGACAGGGGGTGAACACTGAAGCTTTCTTT
CASSQGQGVNTEAFF
>NA|NA|TRBV3-1/TRBV3-2|TRBJ2-3
TGTGCCAGCCGGGATAGGGGGGATACGCAGTATTTT
CASRDRGDTQYF
>NA|NA|TRBV21-1|TRBJ2-4
TGTGCCAGCAGCAAAAAAACTAGCGGGAGCGATGGCATTCAGTACTTC
CASSKKTSGSDGIQYF
>NA|NA|TRBV7-2|TRBJ1-2
TGTGCCAGCAGCTTAGTTTTCATGCAAGGAGGGAACTATGGCTACACCTTC
CASSLVFMQGGNYGYTF
>NA|NA|TRBV10-3|TRBJ1-2
TGTGCCATCAGTGATCGGGAGAGGCCCCACTATGGCTACACCTTC
CAISDRERPHYGYTF
>NA|TRBD1|TRBV7-8|TRBJ1-2
TGTGCCAGCCATCCAGGACAGGCTAACTATGGCTACACCTTC
CASHPGQANYGYTF
>NA|TRBD1|TRBV27|TRBJ1-2
TGTGCCAGCAGTCAACAGGGGGCAGGTGGCTACACCTTC
CASSQQGAGGYTF
>NA|TRBD2|TRBV19|TRBJ2-2
TGTGCCAGTAGAATCTTGACTAGCGGGACGAACACCGGGGAGCTGTTTTTT
CASRILTSGTNTGELFF
>once|TRBD1|TRBV18|TRBJ1-5
TGTGCCAGCTCACCTACAGGGGCCGAGGGTCAGCCCCAGCATTTT
CASSPTGAEGQPQHF
>NA|NA|TRBV9|TRBJ1-1
TGTGCCAGCAGCGAGGGAGGGAACACTGAAGCTTTCTTT
CASSEGGNTEAFF
>NA|TRBD1|TRBV29-1|TRBJ1-6
TGCAGCGCCCGCCGGGGGGACAGGAATTCACCCCTCCACTTT
CSARRGDRNSPLHF
>once|NA|TRBV5-1|TRBJ2-5
TGCGCCAGCCGCACCTTGGGGGCCGCAGAGACCCAGTACTTC
CASRTLGAAETQYF
>NA|NA|TRBV7-9|TRBJ2-2
TGTGCCAGCAGTTCCCCGGGACACACAATTCAACCGAACACCGGGGAGCTGTTTTTT
CASSSPGHTIQPNTGELFF
>many|NA|TRBV7-9|TRBJ1-3
TGTGCCAGCAGCCTCGACAGGACTGGAAACACCATATATTTT
CASSLDRTGNTIYF
>NA|NA|TRBV28|TRBJ1-2
TGTGCCAGCTGGGAGGGGGGAAGCTATGGCTACACCTTC
CASWEGGSYGYTF
>NA|NA|TRBV11-3|TRBJ1-1
TGTGCCAGCAGCACCGACAGGGAAGCTTTCTTT
CASSTDREAFF
>NA|NA|TRBV28|TRBJ1-6
TGTGCCAGCAGGTCCAATACGGTGTCACCCCTCCACTTT
CASRSNTVSPLHF
>NA|NA|TRBV7-2|TRBJ1-3
TGTGCCAGCAGCTCCCCGAGGCGGAACACCATATATTTT
CASSSPRRNTIYF
>NA|TRBD2|TRBV14|TRBJ2-1
TGTGCCAGCACCCCACCCGGACTAGCGGGGGACCTTTGGAATGAGCAGTTCTTC
CASTPPGLAGDLWNEQFF
>NA|TRBD1|TRBV6-5|TRBJ1-5
TGTGCCAGCAGTTCCGACAGGGGTTCAACCCAGCCCCAGCATTTT
CASSSDRGSTQPQHF
>few|NA|TRBV3-1/TRBV3-2|TRBJ1-2
TGTGCCAGCAGCTCCCGGGGGAGGACCCACGGCTACACCTTC
CASSSRGRTHGYTF
>NA|TRBD1|TRBV27|TRBJ2-5
TGTGCCAGCAGGAGACAGGGGATGGAGACCCAGTACTTC
CASRRQGMETQYF
>NA|NA|TRBV28|TRBJ1-4
TGTGCCAGCAGTTTCCGGAACGACTATAATGAAAAACTGTTTTTT
CASSFRNDYNEKLFF
>NA|NA|TRBV30|TRBJ2-5
TGTGCCTGGAGTGTAGGCGGGGACGGAGAGACCCAGTACTTC
CAWSVGGDGETQYF
>NA|NA|TRBV3-1/TRBV3-2|TRBJ2-1
TGTGCCAGCAGCCCTCGATTGGGAGTGGAGTTCTTC
CASSPRLGVEFF
>few|NA|TRBV6-5|TRBJ1-5
TGTGCCAGCAGTTACTCGTCGGGGGATCAGCCCCAGCATTTT
CASSYSSGDQPQHF
>once|TRBD2|TRBV10-1|TRBJ2-1
TGCGCCAGCAGTGAGTCGGGACTAGCAGGGGATGAGCAGTTCTTC
CASSESGLAGDEQFF